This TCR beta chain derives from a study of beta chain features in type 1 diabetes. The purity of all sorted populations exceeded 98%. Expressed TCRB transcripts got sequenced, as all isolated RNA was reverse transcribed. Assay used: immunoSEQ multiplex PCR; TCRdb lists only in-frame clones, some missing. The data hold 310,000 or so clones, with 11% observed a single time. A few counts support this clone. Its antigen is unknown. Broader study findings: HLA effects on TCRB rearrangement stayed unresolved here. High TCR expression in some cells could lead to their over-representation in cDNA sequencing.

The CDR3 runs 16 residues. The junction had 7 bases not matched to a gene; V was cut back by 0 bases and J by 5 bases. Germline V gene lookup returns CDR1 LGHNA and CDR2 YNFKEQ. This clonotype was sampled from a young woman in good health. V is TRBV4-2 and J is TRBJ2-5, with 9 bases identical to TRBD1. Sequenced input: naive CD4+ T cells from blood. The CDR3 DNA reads TGTGCCAGCAGCCAAGATCGACAGGGGGTGTCGGAGACCCAGTACTTC. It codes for CASSQDRQGVSETQYF.